Listed below are T cell receptor beta chains from one sample, sequenced in a study of T cell responses to AZD1222 COVID-19 vaccine. Some clones are missing from TCRdb's copy, which holds only in-frame ones; the method was immunoSEQ multiplex PCR. The sample carries some 170,000 clones, 70% to 90% recorded once. Sequencing was performed on peripheral blood, taken on day 0 of AZD1222 vaccination. These receptors originate from an adult in good health. CDR3s include the opening cysteine and the closing phenylalanine or tryptophan. The D gene is left open where the match is weak. Clone size appears in some rows only: once, few, many, or a class for an expanded clone.

TRBJ1-1,-,TRBV10-3,13,TRBD1,TGTGCCATCAGTGACTGGACAGGGGGCACAGCTTTCTTT,CAISDWTGGTAFF
TRBJ1-2,-,TRBV11-2,14,-,TGTGCCAGCAGCTTAGAAGAAGCCTCTGGTGGCTACACCTTC,CASSLEEASGGYTF
TRBJ2-6,-,TRBV27,15,-,TGTGCCAGCAGTTCTGGACTCCCTGGGGCCAACGTCCTGACTTTC,CASSSGLPGANVLTF
TRBJ1-4,-,TRBV28,20,TRBD1,TGTGCCAGCAGTTCGCTGTTCGGGACAGGGCTGGGCGAAACTAATGAAAAACTGTTTTTT,CASSSLFGTGLGETNEKLFF
TRBJ2-3,few,TRBV7-3,15,TRBD2,TGTGCCAGCAACCTAGCGGGGGGGCCGATTGATACGCAGTATTTT,CASNLAGGPIDTQYF
TRBJ2-5,-,TRBV5-1,16,TRBD2,TGCGCCAGCAGCTTGATGGCGGGGGGAGCGGGAGAGACCCAGTACTTC,CASSLMAGGAGETQYF
TRBJ1-4,-,TRBV6-5,15,-,TGTGCCAGCAGCCCGGGTATCATGGGAAGTGAAAAACTGTTTTTT,CASSPGIMGSEKLFF
TRBJ1-2,-,TRBV7-9,13,TRBD1,TGTGCCACCCGGACAGGGGGCCTCTATGGCTACACCTTC,CATRTGGLYGYTF
TRBJ1-4,-,TRBV19,13,-,TGTGCCAGTAGTAAACAGGAGGATGAAAAACTGTTTTTT,CASSKQEDEKLFF
TRBJ2-1,few,TRBV6-4,15,TRBD2,TGTGCCAGCAGTGACTCCCCGGGACTAGCGGGAGGACAGTTCTTC,CASSDSPGLAGGQFF
TRBJ2-7,-,TRBV30,14,-,TGTGCCTGGAGTTCCAAAGGTTGGTCCTACGAGCAGTACTTC,CAWSSKGWSYEQYF
TRBJ2-5,-,TRBV6-1,14,-,TGTGCCAGCAGTGACCCCTTCAGGACGGAGACCCAGTACTTC,CASSDPFRTETQYF
TRBJ2-2,-,TRBV5-1,16,-,TGCGCCAGCAGCTCAAGACAGGCGGCGGACACCGGGGAGCTGTTTTTT,CASSSRQAADTGELFF
TRBJ1-1,-,TRBV29-1,13,-,TGCAGCGCAGGGGTGGGGGGGAGCACTGAAGCTTTCTTT,CSAGVGGSTEAFF
TRBJ2-1,once,TRBV7-2,13,-,TGTGCCAGCAGCGGGAGTGTAATGAATGAGCAGTTCTTC,CASSGSVMNEQFF
TRBJ2-6,-,TRBV27,14,-,TGTGCCAGCAGCCCAGGGCCTGGGGCCAACGTCCTGACTTTC,CASSPGPGANVLTF
TRBJ1-2,-,TRBV5-4,13,-,TGTGCCAGCAGCTTACCAGTGAACTATGGCTACACCTTC,CASSLPVNYGYTF
TRBJ1-2,-,TRBV6-5,13,-,TGTGCCAGCAGACCCCTCGCATCGCGGGGCTACACCTTC,CASRPLASRGYTF
TRBJ2-1,-,TRBV4-1,16,-,TGCGCCAGCAGCCAAGGTGGAGGCAGGCCCTACAATGAGCAGTTCTTC,CASSQGGGRPYNEQFF